These T cell receptor beta chains were read from a single sample in a study of lymphopenia after photon versus proton radiotherapy. Produced via immunoSEQ multiplex PCR; TCRdb's table is partial and in-frame only. Of approximately 24,000 clones in the sample, roughly 90% were seen once. Material: peripheral blood, obtained from a patient treated with photon-based radiotherapy. These receptors came from a woman aged 50 to 60 with cholangiocarcinoma. Each CDR3 is given with its conserved first and last residue. D genes are given only for firm matches. Not every row has a clone size; where given, it reads once, few, many or a size class.

clone_size	d_call	v_call	j_call	cdr3_nt	cdr3_aa
NA	NA	TRBV19	TRBJ1-2	TGTGCCAGTAGACAACAGGGAAACTATGGCTACACCTTC	CASRQQGNYGYTF
NA	TRBD1	TRBV27	TRBJ1-2	TGTGCCAGCAGTTTACAGGGGGCAAGCTATGGCTACACCTTC	CASSLQGASYGYTF
NA	TRBD1	TRBV7-9	TRBJ1-2	TGTGCCAGCAGCTTCCGGACAGGGGGCGGCTATGGCTACACCTTC	CASSFRTGGGYGYTF
NA	TRBD1	TRBV18	TRBJ2-1	TGTGCCAGCTCACCACGACAGGGCATAGGCAATGAGCAGTTCTTC	CASSPRQGIGNEQFF
NA	NA	TRBV7-2	TRBJ1-4	TGTGCCAGCAGCTTATCGGCGAATTTCGGGAATGAAAAACTGTTTTTT	CASSLSANFGNEKLFF
NA	NA	TRBV9	TRBJ1-2	TGTGCCAGCAGCCCACAGGGTATAGACTATGGCTACACCTTC	CASSPQGIDYGYTF
NA	TRBD1	TRBV7-9	TRBJ1-1	TGTGCCAGCAGCGTTGGGACAGATAACACTGAAGCTTTCTTT	CASSVGTDNTEAFF
once	TRBD1	TRBV5-5	TRBJ1-1	TGTGCCAGCAGCTTGTGGGTCTTACAGGGGGCGACTGAAGCTTTCTTT	CASSLWVLQGATEAFF
NA	TRBD1	TRBV5-4	TRBJ1-3	TGTGCCAGCAGCTTGGACAGGGGGCTATCTGGAAACACCATATATTTT	CASSLDRGLSGNTIYF
NA	NA	TRBV29-1	TRBJ2-7	TGCAGCGTTACAGATGCGGTGGACAACTCCTACGAGCAGTACTTC	CSVTDAVDNSYEQYF
NA	NA	TRBV10-2	TRBJ1-1	TGCGCCAGCAGTGAGTCGGACGAATTCTTGTCTGAAGCTTTCTTT	CASSESDEFLSEAFF
NA	NA	TRBV9	TRBJ2-3	TGTGCCAGCAGCGTAGAGGGGGTGGCCACAGATACGCAGTATTTT	CASSVEGVATDTQYF
NA	TRBD2	TRBV4-1	TRBJ2-2	TGCGCCAGCACCCCCGGGACTAGAGACACCGGGGAGCTGTTTTTT	CASTPGTRDTGELFF
NA	NA	TRBV29-1	TRBJ1-5	TGCAGCGTTCTGGACAGCAATCAGCCCCAGCATTTT	CSVLDSNQPQHF
NA	NA	TRBV10-3	TRBJ2-3	TGTGCCATCAGTGGTGGCTGGGGGACAGATACGCAGTATTTT	CAISGGWGTDTQYF
NA	TRBD1	TRBV6-5	TRBJ1-4	TGTGCCAGCAGTCTGGGACAGGGGAGAGAAAAACTGTTTTTT	CASSLGQGREKLFF
NA	NA	TRBV4-1	TRBJ2-1	TGCGCCAGCAGCCAAGATACGCGGGCCTTGGGACACAATGAGCAGTTCTTC	CASSQDTRALGHNEQFF
NA	NA	TRBV19	TRBJ1-1	TGTGCCAGTAGTATTTTGAGGGGTAAGGACACTGAAGCTTTCTTT	CASSILRGKDTEAFF
NA	NA	TRBV11-2	TRBJ1-2	TGTGCCAGCAGCTTCACGTTGGGCGGCTACACCTTC	CASSFTLGGYTF
NA	NA	TRBV11-2	TRBJ2-3	TGTGCCAGCAGCTCACGACAGCCTTTGGGACTCCCCGGGGATACGCAGTATTTT	CASSSRQPLGLPGDTQYF
NA	TRBD1	TRBV2	TRBJ1-5	TGTGCCAGTAATATCCAGGGGGCGCGGGGACAGCCCCAGCATTTT	CASNIQGARGQPQHF
NA	TRBD1	TRBV19	TRBJ1-5	TGTGCCAGTAGCCCCCGGGACAGGGGATTCGGTAGCAATCAGCCCCAGCATTTT	CASSPRDRGFGSNQPQHF
NA	NA	TRBV19	TRBJ1-3	TGTGCCAGTAGTACGAGGGCAGCCGTTGGGGCTGGAAACACCATATATTTT	CASSTRAAVGAGNTIYF
NA	NA	TRBV7-2	TRBJ1-3	TGTGCCAGCAGCTTACTCCTGTGGAACACCATATATTTT	CASSLLLWNTIYF
NA	NA	TRBV6-9	TRBJ1-2	TGTGCCAGCAGTTATCCATTGAGGACCAACTATGGCTACACCTTC	CASSYPLRTNYGYTF
NA	NA	TRBV10-3	TRBJ2-2	TGTGCCGCCAAGCTAGGGGGTAACACCGGGGAGCTGTTTTTT	CAAKLGGNTGELFF
NA	NA	TRBV15	TRBJ1-5	TGTGCCACCAGAGGGCTCAGCAATCAGCCCCAGCATTTT	CATRGLSNQPQHF
few	NA	TRBV10-3	TRBJ1-1	TGTGCCATCAGTGAGTCGATGGGACGGAAAAACACTGAAGCTTTCTTT	CAISESMGRKNTEAFF
NA	TRBD1	TRBV2	TRBJ1-4	TGTGCCAGCAGGGTAGGACAGGGGGCAACTAATGAAAAACTGTTTTTT	CASRVGQGATNEKLFF
NA	NA	TRBV10-3	TRBJ1-2	TGTGCCATCAGCGACGGGGTCTATGGCTACACCTTC	CAISDGVYGYTF
NA	NA	TRBV4-2	TRBJ1-2	TGTGCCAGCAGCCCGCAGGGGCAGTATAGGTATGGCTACACCTTC	CASSPQGQYRYGYTF
NA	NA	TRBV7-6	TRBJ2-7	NA	CASSPLSGPPYEQYF
few	TRBD1	TRBV19	TRBJ2-7	TGTGCCAGTAGTTTCCGGGACAGGGGTTACGAGCAGTACTTC	CASSFRDRGYEQYF
NA	TRBD1	TRBV10-3	TRBJ1-1	TGTGCCATCAGTGAGGACAGGGGATTTCTCACTGAAGCTTTCTTT	CAISEDRGFLTEAFF
NA	TRBD1	TRBV7-2	TRBJ1-3	TGTGCCAGCAGCGAGAACAGGGGCCTTGGAAACACCATATATTTT	CASSENRGLGNTIYF
once	NA	TRBV6-5	TRBJ1-2	TGTGCCAGCAGTTATCAGGGGCTAGAGTATGGCTACACCTTC	CASSYQGLEYGYTF
once	TRBD2	TRBV7-2	TRBJ2-1	TGTGCCAGCAGCTTGATCGGCGGGGGGTCCTACAATGAGCAGTTCTTC	CASSLIGGGSYNEQFF
NA	NA	TRBV14	TRBJ2-5	TGTGCCAGCAGCTTAAGACTAGGCGGTGGAGAGACCCAGTACTTC	CASSLRLGGGETQYF
NA	NA	TRBV5-4	TRBJ1-1	TGCGCCAGCAGCTTGGCCTTAAGCCCTGAAGCTTTCTTT	CASSLALSPEAFF
NA	TRBD1	TRBV7-8	TRBJ2-7	TGTGCCAGCAGCCCGGGGACAGGGATGGGAACCTACGAGCAGTACTTC	CASSPGTGMGTYEQYF
NA	NA	TRBV7-2	TRBJ1-2	TGTGCCAGCAGCCAAGAGGGGACGACCATGGCAACCTTC	CASSQEGTTMATF
NA	NA	TRBV2	TRBJ1-4	TGTGCCAGCAACCCAGGTGAAAAACTGTTTTTT	CASNPGEKLFF
NA	NA	TRBV2	TRBJ2-7	TGTGCCAGCAGTGAAGCGTCAGTGAGTTGGTTCGAGCAGTACTTC	CASSEASVSWFEQYF
NA	NA	TRBV6-1	TRBJ1-5	TGTGCCAGCAGATTGGACAGCCGCAATCAGCCCCAGCATTTT	CASRLDSRNQPQHF
NA	NA	TRBV6-6	TRBJ1-2	TGTGCCAGCAGTTACTCATCTGGCTACACCTTC	CASSYSSGYTF
NA	TRBD1	TRBV6-5	TRBJ2-7	TGTGCCAGCAGTTACTCCCAGGGGGCCTCCTACGAGCAGTACTTC	CASSYSQGASYEQYF
NA	NA	TRBV5-4	TRBJ2-2	TGTGCCAGCAGCCCGGAAGGAGGGAGGAACACCGGGGAGCTGTTTTTT	CASSPEGGRNTGELFF
NA	TRBD2	TRBV18	TRBJ2-7	TGTGCCAGCTCACCGGGACTAGCTCCCTACGAGCAGTACTTC	CASSPGLAPYEQYF
NA	TRBD1	TRBV18	TRBJ1-1	TGTGCCAGCTCACCACAGGACAGGGACACTGAAGCTTTCTTT	CASSPQDRDTEAFF
few	NA	TRBV7-9	TRBJ1-3	TGTGCCAGCTGGACGACAAGCGACGGAAACACCATATATTTT	CASWTTSDGNTIYF
few	NA	TRBV25-1	TRBJ1-2	TGTGCCAGCAGTGAATCGGACGCCCCCCGGGCTGATGGCTACACCTTC	CASSESDAPRADGYTF
NA	NA	TRBV2	TRBJ1-2	TGTGCCAGCAGAGTCGGGGGAGAGCCTGGCTACACCTTC	CASRVGGEPGYTF
NA	TRBD1	TRBV6-5	TRBJ1-6	TGTGCCAGCAAGCGGGGACAGGGGGCTTTATCACCCCTCCACTTT	CASKRGQGALSPLHF
NA	NA	TRBV13	TRBJ1-6	TGTGCCAGCAGTAGTGACAGGTTTGGATCACCCCTCCACTTT	CASSSDRFGSPLHF
NA	NA	TRBV7-9	TRBJ1-4	TGTGCCAGCACCCCACAGAGACATGAAAAACTGTTTTTT	CASTPQRHEKLFF